The 15 T cell receptor beta chains below all came from one sample that was sequenced in a study of cytomegalovirus exposure and HLA in healthy donors (dated by TCRdb to the late 2010s). Libraries were built with the immunoSEQ multiplex PCR assay. Not all clones reach the TCRdb copy of this immuneACCESS table, which keeps in-frame sequences only. Checked studies attribute under half of the gap to unresolved V genes and leave the rest unexplained. The sample has roughly 250,000 clones on record, 87% of them singletons. Clones ranked in the top ten supply roughly 2.5% of the sample. Sample: PBMCs. All receptors derive from a man in his late teens or twenties in good health and CMV-seronegative.

The V and J genes are TRBV11-2 and TRBJ1-2, with 12 bases lining up with TRBD1. CDR3 length equals 15 residues. Germline V gives CDR1 SGHAT, CDR2 FQNNGV. The ends lost 6 bases at V and 8 bases at J; junction bases unmatched: 10. CDR3 protein: CASRSAGTGGRGYTF. The DNA of the CDR3 is TGTGCCAGCAGAAGCGCCGGGACAGGGGGCCGAGGCTACACCTTC.

The chain joins TRBV9 to TRBJ2-1; 12 nucleotides agree with TRBD2. CDR3 length: 16 residues. Per germline, CDR1 SGDLS and CDR2 YYNGEE. V lost 4 bases, J lost 4 bases, and 6 bases stayed unmatched. CDR3 loop: CASSPTGTSGYNEQFF. In DNA form, the CDR3 reads TGTGCCAGCAGCCCCACCGGGACTAGCGGGTACAATGAGCAGTTCTTC.

The rearrangement links TRBV19 to TRBJ2-6, with a weak D call TRBD2 (6 bases). The V end was cut by 3 bases, the J end by 1 base, with 22 bases between. The germline V gene has CDR1 LNHDA and CDR2 SQIVND (reference sequence). The CDR3 extends over 20 amino acids. The CDR3 loop is CASSIRSLETGASGANVLTF. The CDR3 coding sequence is TGTGCCAGTAGTATTCGATCTTTAGAGACGGGAGCTTCTGGGGCCAACGTCCTGACTTTC.

The V and J genes are TRBV7-2 and TRBJ2-7, with D perhaps matching TRBD1 (6 bases). With 3 bases removed from V and 3 bases from J, the gap between germline ends came to 12 bases. Germline values: CDR1 SGHTA, CDR2 FQGNSA. This CDR3 has 14 amino acids. CDR3 DNA: TGTGCCAGCAGCTTCCAAGACAGGAACTACGAGCAGTACTTC. Translated, it gives CASSFQDRNYEQYF.

The chain recombines TRBV6-5 with TRBJ2-1, with TRBD2 matching over 8 bases. Germline assignment: CDR1 MNHEY and CDR2 SVGAGI. V gave up 6 bases and J gave up 14 bases; unmatched junction bases: 12. The CDR3 is 13 residues long. CDR3 DNA: TGTGCCAGCAGGCTAGATCTAGCGGGTGCGGAGTTCTTC. Amino acid sequence: CASRLDLAGAEFF.

V usage is TRBV30 and J usage is TRBJ1-2; 9 bases fit TRBD1. Per germline, CDR1 GTSNPN and CDR2 SVGIG (reference sequence). V was pared by 3 bases and J by 1 base, with 6 bases of the junction left unmatched. This CDR3 is 15 amino acids long. CDR3 coding DNA: TGTGCCTGGAGAATACAGGGGGCCTTTAACTATGGCTACACCTTC. Its translation: CAWRIQGAFNYGYTF. The full variable domain, with the rest looked up from reference TRBV30 and TRBJ1-2, is SQTIHQWPATLVQPVGSPLSLECTVEGTSNPNLYWYRQAAGRGLQLLFYSVGIGQISSEVPQNLSASRPQDRQFILSSKKLLLSDSGFYLCAWRIQGAFNYGYTFGSGTRLTVV.

V usage is TRBV4-3 and J usage is TRBJ2-5; 9 bases match TRBD1. Germline V CDR1 and CDR2: LGHNA, YSLEER. Trimming removed 1 base from V and 4 bases from J; junction bases left unmatched: 4. This CDR3 spans 15 amino acids. The CDR3 DNA reads as TGCGCCAGCAGCCAAGCGGGACAGGGTAGAGAGACCCAGTACTTC. It specifies CASSQAGQGRETQYF.

The chain couples TRBV28 to TRBJ2-1, with D perhaps matching TRBD2 (7 bases). The CDR3 is 17 residues long. Trimming cost V 5 bases and J 4 bases, with 21 bases left between them. Germline lookup yields CDR1 MDHEN and CDR2 SYDVKM. CDR3 sequence reads: CASSASGGPDGYNEQFF. As DNA, the CDR3 is TGTGCCAGCAGTGCTTCCGGGGGGCCCGATGGGTACAATGAGCAGTTCTTC.

The chain has TRBV25-1 and TRBJ1-2; possible D gene TRBD1, 6 bases. CDR3 length: 15 residues. V was shortened by 0 bases and J by 6 bases, with 14 bases between the two germline ends. Germline V CDR1 and CDR2: MGHDK, SYGVNS. The CDR3 coding sequence is TGTGCCAGCAGTGAATATGGGACACCAGGGGATGGCTACACCTTC. Its protein product is CASSEYGTPGDGYTF.

This clone was observed once. This chain links TRBV6-1 with TRBJ1-1, with a possible D match to TRBD1 (6 bases). This CDR3 is 14 amino acids long. V shed 6 bases and J shed 1 base, with 12 bases lying between them. CDR1 is MNHNS and CDR2 is SASEGT in the germline V gene. The CDR3 region has the DNA TGTGCCAGCAGGGCCCTGGACAGGAACACTGAAGCTTTCTTT. Protein: CASRALDRNTEAFF.

This clone was counted between two and nine times. V is TRBV7-2 and J is TRBJ2-7; TRBD1 agrees at 7 bases. From germline, CDR1 is SGHTA and CDR2 FQGNSA. The length of the CDR3 is 15 residues. V was pared by 0 bases and J by 2 bases, with 4 bases of the junction left unmatched. The CDR3 region has the DNA TGTGCCAGCAGCTTAGCCGGGACAGACCCCTACGAGCAGTACTTC. Its translation is CASSLAGTDPYEQYF.

With regard to this clone: The sample has other DNA sequences that encode this CDR3 too. The chain employs TRBV27 and TRBJ2-2; TRBD2 is a possible D gene (6 bases). The CDR3 extends over 16 amino acids. V shed 9 bases and J shed 3 bases, with 20 bases lying between them. Germline CDR1 and CDR2: MNHEY and SMNVEV (reference sequence). This CDR3 is CASSPSGGEYTGELFF. The CDR3 DNA sequence: TGTGCCAGTAGTCCCAGTGGAGGGGAGTACACCGGGGAGCTGTTTTTT.

V is TRBV18 and J is TRBJ2-7; TRBD1 matches 8 bases. Trimming took 5 bases from V and 5 from J; bases not matched to a gene: 8. Germline CDR1 reads KGHSH; CDR2 reads LQKENI. CDR3 size: 14 residues. This CDR3 reads CASSRTTGDDEQYF. CDR3 coding DNA: TGTGCCAGCTCAAGAACGACAGGGGACGACGAGCAGTACTTC.

The genes are TRBV5-5 and TRBJ2-7; TRBD2 aligns across 8 bases. This CDR3 spans 16 amino acids. Germline loops: CDR1 SGHKS, CDR2 YYEKEE (reference sequence). V lost 4 bases to trimming and J lost 4 bases; unmatched junction nucleotides: 13. CDR3 nucleotide sequence: TGTGCCAGCAGCCTTGGGCGGGAGGCGTATTTTTACGAGCAGTACTTC. The encoded protein is CASSLGREAYFYEQYF. The full variable domain, with the rest looked up from reference TRBV5-5 and TRBJ2-7, is DAGVTQSPTHLIKTRGQQVTLRCSPISGHKSVSWYQQVLGQGPQFIFQYYEKEERGRGNFPDRFSARQFPNYSSELNVNALLLGDSALYLCASSLGREAYFYEQYFGPGTRLTVT.

The chain is built from TRBV11-2 and TRBJ2-5; possible D gene TRBD2, 6 bases. V shed 0 bases and J shed 7 bases, with 15 bases lying between them. Germline lookup yields CDR1 SGHAT and CDR2 FQNNGV. The CDR3 contains 15 residues. In DNA form, the CDR3 reads TGTGCCAGCAGCTTAGATCGTGGGGCCGGGGGGACCCAGTACTTC. Residues: CASSLDRGAGGTQYF.